Here is one T cell receptor beta chain with its context. The antigen remains unidentified. This sample stems from a study of graft-versus-host responses after intestinal transplantation. On the study more broadly: Recipients were all induced with anti-thymocyte globulin, then given tacrolimus and steroids for around 3 years. Whole-study results and caveats: Present in recipient marrow, GvH clones included some that appeared first in ileum or blood. Across patients carrying graft-donor T cell macrochimerism, allografts held high graft-versus-host to host-versus-graft clonal ratios. Circulating GvH clones peaking coincided with falling HvG clones soon after transplant.

Only in-frame clones appear in the TCRdb table, and some are missing; sequencing was by immunoSEQ multiplex PCR. The repertoire has about 100,000 clones, roughly 87% of them found once; the top ten carry roughly 1%. The CDR3 contains 15 residues. Trimming left V 4 bases short and J 6 bases short, with 16 bases between. The V gene's germline CDR1 is SEHNR and CDR2 FQNEAQ (reference sequence). Specimen: unstimulated CD4+ T cells sorted from spleen or lymph node cells, collected before transplant. The chain carries TRBV7-9 and TRBJ2-1; a possible D gene is TRBD1 (5 bases). This receptor was identified in a human donor who was the organ donor for an intestinal transplant. CDR3 protein: CASSSPRTLANEQFF. DNA for the CDR3: TGTGCCAGCAGCTCGCCTAGGACACTTGCCAATGAGCAGTTCTTC.